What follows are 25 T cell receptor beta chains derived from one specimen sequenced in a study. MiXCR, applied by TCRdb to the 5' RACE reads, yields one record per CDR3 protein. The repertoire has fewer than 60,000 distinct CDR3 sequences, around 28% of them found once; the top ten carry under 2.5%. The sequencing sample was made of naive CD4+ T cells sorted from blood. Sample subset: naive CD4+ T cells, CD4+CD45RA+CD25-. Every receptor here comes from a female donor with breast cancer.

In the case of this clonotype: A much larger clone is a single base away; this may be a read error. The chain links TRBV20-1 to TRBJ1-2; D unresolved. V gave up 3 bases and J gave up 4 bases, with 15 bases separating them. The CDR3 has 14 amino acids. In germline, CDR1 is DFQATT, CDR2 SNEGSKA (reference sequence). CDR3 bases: TGCAGTGCTAGGATCACAGAAGCTAGCTATGGCTACACCTTC. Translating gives CSARITEASYGYTF.

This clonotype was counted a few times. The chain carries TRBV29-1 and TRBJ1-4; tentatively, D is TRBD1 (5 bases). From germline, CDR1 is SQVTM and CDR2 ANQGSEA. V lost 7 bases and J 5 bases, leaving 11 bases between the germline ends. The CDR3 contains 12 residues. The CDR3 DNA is TGCAGCGCCGGCGGGGGAAATGAAAAACTGTTTTTT. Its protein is CSAGGGNEKLFF.

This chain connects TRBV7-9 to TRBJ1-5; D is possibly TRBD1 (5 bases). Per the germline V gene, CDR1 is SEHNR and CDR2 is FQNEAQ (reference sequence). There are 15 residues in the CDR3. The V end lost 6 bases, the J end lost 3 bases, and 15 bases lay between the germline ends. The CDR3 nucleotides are TGTGCCAGCAGACCATCCGGGACCGACAATCAGCCCCAGCATTTT. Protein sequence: CASRPSGTDNQPQHF.

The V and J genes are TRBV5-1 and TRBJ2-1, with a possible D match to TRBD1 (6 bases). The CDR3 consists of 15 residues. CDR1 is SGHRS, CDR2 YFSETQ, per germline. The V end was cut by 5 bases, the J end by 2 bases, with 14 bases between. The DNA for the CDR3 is TGCGCCAGCAGTGGACAAGGGACAACCTACAATGAGCAGTTCTTC. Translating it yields CASSGQGTTYNEQFF.

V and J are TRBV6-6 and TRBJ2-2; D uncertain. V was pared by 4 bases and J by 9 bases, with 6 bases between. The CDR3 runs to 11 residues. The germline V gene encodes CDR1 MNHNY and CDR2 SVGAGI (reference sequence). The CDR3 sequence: CASSFGRELFF. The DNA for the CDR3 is TGTGCCAGCAGTTTTGGGCGGGAGCTGTTTTTT.

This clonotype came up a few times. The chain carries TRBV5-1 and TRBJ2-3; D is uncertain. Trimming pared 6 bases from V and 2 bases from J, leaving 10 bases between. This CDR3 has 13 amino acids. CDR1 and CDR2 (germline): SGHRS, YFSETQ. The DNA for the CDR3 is TGCGCCAGCAAAAGGACGGCCACAGATACGCAGTATTTT. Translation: CASKRTATDTQYF.

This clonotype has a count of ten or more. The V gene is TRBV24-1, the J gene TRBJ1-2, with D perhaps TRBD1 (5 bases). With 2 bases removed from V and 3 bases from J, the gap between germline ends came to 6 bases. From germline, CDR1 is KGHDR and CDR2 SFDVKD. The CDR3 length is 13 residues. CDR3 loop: CATSDSTDYGYTF. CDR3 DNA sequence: TGTGCCACCAGTGATTCGACAGACTATGGCTACACCTTC.

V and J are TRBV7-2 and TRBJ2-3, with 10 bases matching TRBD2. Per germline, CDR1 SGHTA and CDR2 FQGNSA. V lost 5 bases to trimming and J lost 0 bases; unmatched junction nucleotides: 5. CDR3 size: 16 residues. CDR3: CASSTRLAGSTDTQYF. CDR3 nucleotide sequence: TGTGCCAGCAGCACCCGACTAGCGGGTAGCACAGATACGCAGTATTTT.

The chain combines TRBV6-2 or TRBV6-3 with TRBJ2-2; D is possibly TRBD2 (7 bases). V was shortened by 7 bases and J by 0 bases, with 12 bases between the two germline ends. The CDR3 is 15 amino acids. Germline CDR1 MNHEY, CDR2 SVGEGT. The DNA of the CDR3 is TGTGCCAGCACCAACGGGGGGCCGAACACCGGGGAGCTGTTTTTT. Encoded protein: CASTNGGPNTGELFF.

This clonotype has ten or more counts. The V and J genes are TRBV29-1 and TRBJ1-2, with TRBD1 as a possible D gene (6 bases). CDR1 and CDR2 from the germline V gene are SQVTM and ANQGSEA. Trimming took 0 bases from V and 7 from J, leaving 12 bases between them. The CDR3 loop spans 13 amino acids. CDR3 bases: TGCAGCGTTGAAGATCCCCAGGGGAGTGGCTACACCTTC. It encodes CSVEDPQGSGYTF.

In DNA form, the CDR3 reads TGTGCCAGCAGAAAATATGGGGGACAGGTAAATCAGCCCCAGCATTTT. Its protein is CASRKYGGQVNQPQHF. The chain couples TRBV6-2 or TRBV6-3 to TRBJ1-5; 8 bases are a match to TRBD1. V dropped 6 bases and J dropped 4; count of bases not matched to a gene: 11. This CDR3 region has 16 residues. Germline V CDR1 and CDR2: MNHEY, SVGEGT.

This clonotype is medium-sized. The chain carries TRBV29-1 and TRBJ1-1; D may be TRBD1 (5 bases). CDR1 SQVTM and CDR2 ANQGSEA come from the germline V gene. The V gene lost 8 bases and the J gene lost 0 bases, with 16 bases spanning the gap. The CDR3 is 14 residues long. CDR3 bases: TGCAGCTCGAGGGGCAGACTAATGAACACTGAAGCTTTCTTT. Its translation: CSSRGRLMNTEAFF.

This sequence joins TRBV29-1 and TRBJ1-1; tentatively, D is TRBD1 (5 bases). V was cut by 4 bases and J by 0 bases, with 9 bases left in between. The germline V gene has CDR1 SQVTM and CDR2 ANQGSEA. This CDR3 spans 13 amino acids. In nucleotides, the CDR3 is TGCAGCGTTGGTTTAGGGGTGAACACTGAAGCTTTCTTT. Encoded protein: CSVGLGVNTEAFF.

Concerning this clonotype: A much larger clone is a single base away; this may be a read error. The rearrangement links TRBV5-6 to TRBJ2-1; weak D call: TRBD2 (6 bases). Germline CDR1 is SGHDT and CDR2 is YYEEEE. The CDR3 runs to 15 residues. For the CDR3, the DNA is TGTGCCGGCAGCTTGAAACCCACTAGCACCCGTGAGCAGTTCTTC. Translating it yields CAGSLKPTSTREQFF.

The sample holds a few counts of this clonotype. The CDR3 here is CASLYTSSGANVLTF. The CDR3 DNA is TGTGCCAGCCTTTACACGTCCTCTGGGGCCAACGTCCTGACTTTC. This chain links TRBV6-6 with TRBJ2-6; D unresolved. Germline CDR1 reads MNHNY; CDR2 reads SVGAGI (reference sequence). The CDR3 extends over 15 amino acids. The V gene lost 8 bases and the J gene lost 0 bases, with 11 bases spanning the gap.

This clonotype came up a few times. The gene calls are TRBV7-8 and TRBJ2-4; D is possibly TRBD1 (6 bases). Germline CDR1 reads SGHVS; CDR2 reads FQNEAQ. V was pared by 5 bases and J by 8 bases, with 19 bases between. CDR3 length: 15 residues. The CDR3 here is CASSARVGAADIQYF. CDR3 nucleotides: TGTGCCAGCAGCGCCCGGGTGGGGGCGGCGGACATTCAGTACTTC.

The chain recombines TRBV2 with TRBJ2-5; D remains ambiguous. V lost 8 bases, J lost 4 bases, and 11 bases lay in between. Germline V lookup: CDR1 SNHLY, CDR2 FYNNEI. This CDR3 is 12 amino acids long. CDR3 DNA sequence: TGTGCCAGCCAAGAATGGGTAGAGACCCAGTACTTC. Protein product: CASQEWVETQYF.

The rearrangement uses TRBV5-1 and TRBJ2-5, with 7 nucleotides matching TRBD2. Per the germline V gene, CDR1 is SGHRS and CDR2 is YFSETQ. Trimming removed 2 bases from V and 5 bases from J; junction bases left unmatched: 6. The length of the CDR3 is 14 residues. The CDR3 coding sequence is TGCGCCAGCAGCTTTGGACTCGGGGGGGAGACCCAGTACTTC. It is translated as CASSFGLGGETQYF.

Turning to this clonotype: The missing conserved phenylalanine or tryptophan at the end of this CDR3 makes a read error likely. CDR3 DNA sequence: TGCAGCGTTGATGGTCTAGCGGGAGGTCTTAATGAGCAGTTCTCC. Its protein product is CSVDGLAGGLNEQFS. This chain connects TRBV29-1 to TRBJ2-1; 11 nucleotides agree with TRBD2. The V gene end was trimmed by 3 bases and the J gene end by 7 bases; junction bases not matched to a gene: 8. CDR3 size: 15 residues. The germline V gene has CDR1 SQVTM and CDR2 ANQGSEA.

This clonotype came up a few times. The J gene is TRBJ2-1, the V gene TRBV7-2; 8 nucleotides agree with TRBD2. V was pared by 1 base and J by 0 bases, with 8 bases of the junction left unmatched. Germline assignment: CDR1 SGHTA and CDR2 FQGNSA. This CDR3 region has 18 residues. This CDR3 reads CASSLEGGRTDSYNEQFF. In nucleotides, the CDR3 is TGTGCCAGCAGCTTAGAAGGCGGGAGGACGGACTCCTACAATGAGCAGTTCTTC.

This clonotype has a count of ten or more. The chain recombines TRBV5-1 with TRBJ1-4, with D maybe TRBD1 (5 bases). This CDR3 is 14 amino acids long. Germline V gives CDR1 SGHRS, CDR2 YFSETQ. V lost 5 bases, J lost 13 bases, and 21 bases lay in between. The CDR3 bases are TGCGCCAGCAGTCGAACCGGGACGGGGGGACGACTGTTTTTT. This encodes CASSRTGTGGRLFF.

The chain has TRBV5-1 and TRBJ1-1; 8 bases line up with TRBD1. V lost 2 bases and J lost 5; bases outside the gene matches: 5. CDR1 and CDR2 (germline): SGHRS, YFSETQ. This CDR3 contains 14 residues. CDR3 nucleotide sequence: TGCGCCAGCAGCTTCCAGGGGGCAAGTACTGAAGCTTTCTTT. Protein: CASSFQGASTEAFF.

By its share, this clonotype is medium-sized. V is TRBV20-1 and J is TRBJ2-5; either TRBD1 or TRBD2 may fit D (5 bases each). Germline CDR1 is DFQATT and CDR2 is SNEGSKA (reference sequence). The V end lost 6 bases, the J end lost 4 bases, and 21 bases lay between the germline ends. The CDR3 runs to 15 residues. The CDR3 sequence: CSALPAEGQAETQYF. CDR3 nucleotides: TGCAGTGCCCTCCCAGCTGAGGGGCAGGCAGAGACCCAGTACTTC.

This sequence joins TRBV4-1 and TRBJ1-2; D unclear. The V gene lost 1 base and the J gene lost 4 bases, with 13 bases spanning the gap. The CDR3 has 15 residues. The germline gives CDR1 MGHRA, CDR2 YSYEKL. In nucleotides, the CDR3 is TGCGCCAGCAGCCAAGTTGGCGGATTCACCTATGGCTACACCTTC. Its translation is CASSQVGGFTYGYTF.

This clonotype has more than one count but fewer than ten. The CDR3 spells CASSLGTGFGYTF. DNA of the CDR3: TGTGCCAGCAGCTTGGGGACAGGGTTCGGCTACACCTTC. The V and J genes are TRBV7-9 and TRBJ1-2, with 9 bases identical to TRBD1. The CDR3 is 13 residues long. The germline CDR1 and CDR2 sequences are SEHNR and FQNEAQ (reference sequence). The V segment lost 3 bases and the J segment 8 bases; nucleotides outside the gene matches: 4. The full variable domain, its missing parts supplied by reference TRBV7-9 and TRBJ1-2, is DTGVSQNPRHKITKRGQNVTFRCDPISEHNRLYWYRQTLGQGPEFLTYFQNEAQLEKSRLLSDRFSAERPKGSFSTLEIQRTEQGDSAMYLCASSLGTGFGYTFGSGTRLTVV.